This T cell receptor beta chain comes out of a study of neurological immune-mediated disorders. Study findings and constraints: HTLV-1-associated myelopathy had the most TCR clonal expansion, while multiple sclerosis had the least, a level that fell below healthy controls. One related-CDR3 cluster, which may be a signature, held the repertoires of 18 of 34 multiple sclerosis patients after phylogenetic grouping. CDR3 amino acid sequences of expanded clones were not shared across subjects, a result suggesting private repertoires in all groups.

A word on this clonotype: Its antigen is not identified.

5'RACE with 10-nucleotide random UMIs generated the cDNA. TCRdb recomputed calls from the 5' RACE reads with MiXCR, one row per CDR3 protein. Of about 80,000 distinct CDR3 sequences listed, 5.8% were seen once; the top ten hold 7.9%. Regarding time point: longitudinal time-point 2. The material sequenced was PBMCs. The TCR sequence derives from a woman aged 55-70 years with multiple sclerosis.

The CDR3 DNA sequence: TGCAGTGCCCCGAGTACTAGCGGGGTCAGGGTCGGGGAGCTGTTTTTT. Protein product: CSAPSTSGVRVGELFF. J is TRBJ2-2 and V is TRBV20-1, with 10 bases identical to TRBD2. Germline values: CDR1 DFQATT, CDR2 SNEGSKA (reference sequence). The CDR3 extends over 16 amino acids. The V gene end was trimmed by 6 bases and the J gene end by 7 bases; junction bases not matched to a gene: 14.